The TCR beta chain described here comes from a study of T cells in localized non-small cell lung cancer. Concerning this clone itself: What it recognizes is unknown.

Findings of the study overall: Because only a single region of the tumor was sequenced, heterogeneity remains possible. Detection in adjacent lung was observed for a median 57 of the top 100 tumor clones. Compared with tumor, uninvolved adjacent lung displayed greater T cell clonality, ranking highest overall. Higher T cell density in the blood was associated with longer overall survival, whereas higher adjacent-lung clonality associated with shorter survival.

Assay: immunoSEQ multiplex PCR; the TCRdb copy retains only in-frame clones and omits some. The repertoire holds roughly 34,000 clones, with 78% as singletons. Sequenced material: peripheral blood, taken before any cancer treatment. The TCR sequence derives from a male donor at least 60 years old with stage II squamous cell lung carcinoma.

The CDR3 loop reads CASSVGRGAETQYF. The CDR3 DNA follows: TGTGCCAGCAGCGTAGGACGGGGGGCAGAGACCCAGTACTTC. The chain joins TRBV9 to TRBJ2-5; possibly TRBD2 for D (7 bases). V was clipped by 0 bases and J by 4 bases, with 10 bases between them. There are 14 residues in the CDR3. Per the germline V gene, CDR1 is SGDLS and CDR2 is YYNGEE.